This TCR beta chain was obtained from a study of shared clonotypes between healthy human individuals. Across the study: The cohort comprised a couple of women and a few men. Their ages spanned 18 to 49 years.

Adult donors, all healthy and HIV-negative, had no recent acute infections or vaccinations. With regard to this clone: Its antigen is currently unknown.

The germline V gene has CDR1 MGHDK and CDR2 SYGVNS. V was clipped by 4 bases and J by 5 bases; unmatched bases: 7. The CDR3 runs to 14 residues. This was a deep-level run. The protocol was immunoSEQ multiplex PCR, while the TCRdb copy is restricted to in-frame clones and leaves out a portion. The sample contains hundreds of thousands of clones, about 96% of which appear only once. Study-level findings and limits: Shared across a few donors were 5% to 6% of the naive CD4 clonotypes.

The J gene is TRBJ1-2, the V gene TRBV25-1, with 7 bases matching TRBD1. The sequenced sample consisted of memory CD8+ T cells sorted from blood. Regarding subset: CD45RO+ cells pooled with CCR7-negative TemRA cells. The receptor was derived from a man aged 25-45 years in good health. CDR3 DNA: TGTGCCAGCAGTGCGTCAGGGGGTTTTTATGGCTACACCTTC. Amino acids: CASSASGGFYGYTF.